This T cell receptor beta chain was documented in a study of technical replicates of blood from several donors. The repertoire was sequenced with immunoSEQ multiplex PCR; TCRdb's copy has only in-frame clones and lacks some. The sample consists of roughly 90,000 clones, 90% to 96% of them appearing once. This clonotype was sampled from a human donor in good health. The sample comprised T cells isolated from PBMCs.

The CDR3 DNA follows: TGTGCCACCAAAGGGACAGGGCTCTCTGGGGCCAACGTCCTGACTTTC. Its protein product is CATKGTGLSGANVLTF. The chain has TRBV28 and TRBJ2-6; 9 bases map to TRBD1. The CDR3 extends over 16 amino acids. The junction had 7 bases not matched to a gene; V was cut back by 10 bases and J by 0 bases. Germline V CDR1 and CDR2: MDHEN, SYDVKM.